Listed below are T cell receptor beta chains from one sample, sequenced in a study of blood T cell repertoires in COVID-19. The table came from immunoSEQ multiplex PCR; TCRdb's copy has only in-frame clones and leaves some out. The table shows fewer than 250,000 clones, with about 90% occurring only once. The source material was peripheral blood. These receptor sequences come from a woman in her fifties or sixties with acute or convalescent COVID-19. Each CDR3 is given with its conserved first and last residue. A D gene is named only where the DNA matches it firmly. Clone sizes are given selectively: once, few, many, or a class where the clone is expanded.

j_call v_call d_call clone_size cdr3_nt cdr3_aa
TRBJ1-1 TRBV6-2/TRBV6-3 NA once TGTGCCAGCAGTTACTCGCTTAGTGGAGGATCCGGCACTGAAGCTTTCTTT CASSYSLSGGSGTEAFF
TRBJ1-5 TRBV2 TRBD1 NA TGTGCCAGTAGTGACAGGGGGGCCCGGCCCCAGCATTTT CASSDRGARPQHF
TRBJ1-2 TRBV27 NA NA TGTGCCAGCAGTTTATCGGGCGGGTTTGGCTACACCTTC CASSLSGGFGYTF
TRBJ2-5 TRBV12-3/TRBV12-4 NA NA TGTGCCAGCAGTTCGGCACTTCAGGGAACCCAGTACTTC CASSSALQGTQYF
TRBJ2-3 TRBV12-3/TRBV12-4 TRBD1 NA TGTGCCAGCAGACCGACAGGGGCAGATACGCAGTATTTT CASRPTGADTQYF
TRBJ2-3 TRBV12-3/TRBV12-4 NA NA TGTGCCAGCAGTTTTATCCCAGATACGCAGTATTTT CASSFIPDTQYF
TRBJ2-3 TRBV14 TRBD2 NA TGTGCCAGCAGCCAATTGACTAGCGGGAGGCGGGGTGAAGATACGCAGTATTTT CASSQLTSGRRGEDTQYF
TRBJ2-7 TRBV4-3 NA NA TGCGCCAGCAGCCAAGATAATAATGCGGGACCCTACGAGCAGTACTTC CASSQDNNAGPYEQYF
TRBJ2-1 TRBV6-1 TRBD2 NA TGTGCCAGCAGTGAACTAGCGGGAGTTTTCGGGGACGGCAATGAGCAGTTCTTC CASSELAGVFGDGNEQFF
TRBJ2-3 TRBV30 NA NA TGTGCCTGGAGTGACGACTGGCGTCTGACAGATACGCAGTATTTT CAWSDDWRLTDTQYF
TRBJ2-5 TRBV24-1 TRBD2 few TGTGCCACCAGTGATTTTAGGCAGGGAGGGGAGACCCAGTACTTC CATSDFRQGGETQYF
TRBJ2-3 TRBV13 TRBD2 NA TGTGCCAGCAGCTTGCAACTAGCGGGAGGGCTGGGCACAGATACGCAGTATTTT CASSLQLAGGLGTDTQYF
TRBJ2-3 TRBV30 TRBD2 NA TGTGCCTGGAGGGGGGCGGGGGGCCACACAGATACGCAGTATTTT CAWRGAGGHTDTQYF
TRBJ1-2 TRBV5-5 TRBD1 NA TGTGCCAGCAGCAGGGGGCGGGATGGCTACACCTTC CASSRGRDGYTF
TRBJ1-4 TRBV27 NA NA TGTGCCAGCAGTCCTACACACAGGGTTAGTGAAAAACTGTTTTTT CASSPTHRVSEKLFF
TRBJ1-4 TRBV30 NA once TGTGCCTGGAGCCCTCTACTATCTGCAACTAATGAAAAACTGTTTTTT CAWSPLLSATNEKLFF
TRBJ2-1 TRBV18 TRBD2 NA TGTGCCAGCTCACCAATGGCGGGAGGGAGGAATGAGCAGTTCTTC CASSPMAGGRNEQFF
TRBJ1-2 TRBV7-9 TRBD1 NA TGTGCCAGCAGCTTACGAGGCAGGGGGATTAACTATGGCTACACCTTC CASSLRGRGINYGYTF
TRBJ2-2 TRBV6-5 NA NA TGTGCCAGCAGGACAAGATCCCCCGACACCGGGGAGCTGTTTTTT CASRTRSPDTGELFF
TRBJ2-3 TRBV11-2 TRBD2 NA TGTGCCAGCAGCTTAGAGGTAGCGGGAGGTGCAGATACGCAGTATTTT CASSLEVAGGADTQYF
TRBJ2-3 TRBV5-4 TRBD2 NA TGTGCCAGCAGCTCCAGACTAGCCGCAGATACGCAGTATTTT CASSSRLAADTQYF
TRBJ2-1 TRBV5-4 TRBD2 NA TGTGCCAGCAGCGCGGAGCGGGGGGGCCAGAATGAGCAGTTCTTC CASSAERGGQNEQFF
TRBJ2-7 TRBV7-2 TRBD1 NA TGTGCCAGCAGCCTATGGACAGGGGGAGGAGGGGAGCAGTACTTC CASSLWTGGGGEQYF
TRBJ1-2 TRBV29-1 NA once TGCAGCGTTGTCTTGTCAGGACTTCTCTTTGGCTACACCTTC CSVVLSGLLFGYTF
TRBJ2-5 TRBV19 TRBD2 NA TGTGCCAGTAGTATATTCCAGACTAGCGGGACGAATCAAGAGACCCAGTACTTC CASSIFQTSGTNQETQYF
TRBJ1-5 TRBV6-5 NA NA TGTGCCAGCGACTACATGAGGCTTGTACAGCCCCAGCATTTT CASDYMRLVQPQHF
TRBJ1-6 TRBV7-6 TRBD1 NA TGTGCCAGCAGCGCCGTGGACAGGGCGTATTCACCCCTCCACTTT CASSAVDRAYSPLHF